The TCR beta chain described here comes from a study of T cell repertoires in cytomegalovirus infection. Findings and caveats of the study: Public TCR beta family frequency separated CMV-and-HLA carriers, including in an independent cohort.

TCRdb redid the calling of the reads with MiXCR, one entry per CDR3 protein. The sample has approximately 310,000 distinct CDR3 sequences, approximately 25% seen once. Trimming stripped 0 bases from V and 4 bases from J, with 15 bases between. This CDR3 is 16 amino acids long. Looked up from germline, CDR1 is SGHRS and CDR2 is YFSETQ. A few counts support this clonotype. Its antigen is as yet unknown. The sample was cultured PBMCs, taken from culture after CMV antigen stimulation. This sequence originates from a human donor in good health (CMV status not recorded). Some clones in this sample may be carry-over from other donors' samples. The J gene is TRBJ2-3, the V gene TRBV5-1; no firm D call. The CDR3 region has the DNA TGCGCCAGCAGCTTGGCTACGACAACTGGGTCAGATACGCAGTATTTT. Translation: CASSLATTTGSDTQYF.